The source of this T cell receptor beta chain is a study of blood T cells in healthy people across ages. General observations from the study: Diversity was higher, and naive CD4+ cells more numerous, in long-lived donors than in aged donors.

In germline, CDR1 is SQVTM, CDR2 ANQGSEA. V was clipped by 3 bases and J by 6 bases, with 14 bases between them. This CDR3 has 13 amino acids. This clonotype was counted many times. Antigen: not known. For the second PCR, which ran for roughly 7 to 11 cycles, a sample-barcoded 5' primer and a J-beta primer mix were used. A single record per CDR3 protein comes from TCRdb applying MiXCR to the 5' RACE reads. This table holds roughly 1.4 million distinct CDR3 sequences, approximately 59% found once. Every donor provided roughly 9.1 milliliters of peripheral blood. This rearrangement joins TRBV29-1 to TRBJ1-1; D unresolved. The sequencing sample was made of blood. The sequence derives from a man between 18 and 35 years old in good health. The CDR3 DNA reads TGCAGCGTTGATGTAAGGAGGGTTTCTGAAGCTTTCTTT. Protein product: CSVDVRRVSEAFF.